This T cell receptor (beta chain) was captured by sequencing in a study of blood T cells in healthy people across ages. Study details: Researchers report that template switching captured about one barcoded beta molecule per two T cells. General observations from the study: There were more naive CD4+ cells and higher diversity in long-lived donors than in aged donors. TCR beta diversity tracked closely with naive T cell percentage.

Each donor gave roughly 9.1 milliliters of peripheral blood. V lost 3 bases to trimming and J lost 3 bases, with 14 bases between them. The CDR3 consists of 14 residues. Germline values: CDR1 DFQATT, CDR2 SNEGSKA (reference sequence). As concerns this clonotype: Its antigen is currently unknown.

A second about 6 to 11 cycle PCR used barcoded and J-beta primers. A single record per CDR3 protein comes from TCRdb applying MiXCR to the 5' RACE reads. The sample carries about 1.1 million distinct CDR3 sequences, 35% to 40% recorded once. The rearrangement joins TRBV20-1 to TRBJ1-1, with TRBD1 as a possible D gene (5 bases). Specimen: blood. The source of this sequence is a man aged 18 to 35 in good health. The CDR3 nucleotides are TGCAGTGCTAGCCCCAGGGATGGGGACACTGAAGCTTTCTTT. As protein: CSASPRDGDTEAFF.